This TCR beta chain was retrieved from a study of blood T cell repertoires in COVID-19. Study in general: The analysed material was cDNA or gDNA that came from T cells, B-cell-depleted T cells, or PBMCs.

The germline V and J ends were trimmed by 4 bases and 3 bases, with 14 bases remaining between them. Germline V gene lookup returns CDR1 SGHDT and CDR2 YYEEEE. The CDR3 sequence is 14 residues long. Study processing details: How many nucleated cells were present was estimated from reference gene primer amplification. Profiling relied on immunoSEQ multiplex PCR, and the TCRdb table lists in-frame clones only, not all of them. V, J and clone size are taken as reported in that table, and D and trimming were inferred from the DNA itself. The sample lists about 290,000 clones; approximately 91% were seen once.

J is TRBJ2-7 and V is TRBV5-6, with a possible D match to TRBD2 (6 bases). The sample comprised peripheral blood. This receptor was taken from a woman in her thirties or forties who had recovered from COVID-19. The CDR3 DNA reads as TGTGCCAGCAGCCTCGACGGGAGCCTCTACGAGCAGTACTTC. Protein: CASSLDGSLYEQYF.